The subject of this entry is one TCR beta chain. At least ten counts were recorded for this clonotype. Its binding antigen is unknown. The input lacks base qualities; no much larger clone sits a single base away. Stable Graves' hyperthyroidism was defined as no progression to ophthalmopathy during 18 months of follow-up. The hyperthyroidism patients were between 18 and 65 years old and newly diagnosed, with a disease duration of less than 2 months. Patients with uncontrolled infections, other autoimmune diseases, pregnancy or lactation were excluded. Clinical symptoms, serum thyroxine and TRAb, thyroid ultrasound, and orbital computed tomography formed the basis for the diagnoses. Ficoll-Paque density gradient centrifugation was used to isolate PBMCs from around 10 ml of fresh peripheral blood. Total RNA was extracted with Trizol reagent, and quality was checked on an Agilent 2100 Bioanalyzer. Including the terminal cysteine and phenylalanine, the CDR3 comprises 19 residues. The read is trimmed to its CDR3 DNA, 57 bases read in frame from base 1. The germline V gene (reference sequence) gives CDR1 as SEHNR and CDR2 as FQNEAQ. Relative to germline, V is missing 8 bases and J is missing 0 bases, with 17 bases of the junction outside any gene match.

Amplification of TCR beta CDR3 regions was carried out from RNA transcripts. For the first round of RT-PCR on the TCR CDR3, the HTBI primer set was used together with the Qiagen OneStep RT-PCR kit. A second multiplex PCR round built the libraries, followed by size selection and purification. The libraries were sequenced on an Illumina HiSeq2000 using paired-end 100 bp reads. In the original analysis: SOAPnuke was used to process the raw data, throwing out any read that contained adapters or uncalled bases, had a mean Phred below 15, or lacked an exact constant-primer or identifier match. High-quality paired reads were merged with COPE v1.2.5, and unique nucleotide sequences were defined as clonotypes. MiTCR v1.1 was used to align the clonotypes against IMGT TRBV, TRBD and TRBJ reference segments. Only V-J combinations with frequency above 0.0001, covering 99% to 99.2% of repertoires, were analysed. A TCS score was defined as the ratio of F50 (clonal expansion) to E x V (chaos), with BLOSUM62-based TCRdist applied between CDR3 peptides within each V-J. Welch's t-statistics and random forest reduced just over 500 V-J features to fewer than 15, which were used in a naive Bayes classifier (R e1071). Using fastp trimming at Q25 and MiXCR clonotype assembly, TCRdb reanalyzed the public sequencing data and kept in-frame beta chains. Rows with a matching CDR3 protein are joined into one entry that keeps the most common DNA and genes. The V and J calls were determined by TCRdb, not by the authors. This sample has hundreds of thousands of distinct CDR3 sequences in its table, and 14% of those were observed once. In total, the top ten clones hold about a tenth of the sample.

This record belongs to a study of T cells in Graves' hyperthyroidism and ophthalmopathy (dated by TCRdb to between 2018 and 2021). Background for the entire study: Peripheral blood samples were taken at the time of initial diagnosis, prior to any treatment. The roughly 100 discovery patients were randomly split 7:3 into training and test sets. The study also compared thyroid tissue and blood T-cell repertoires from a handful of Graves' hyperthyroidism patients. Prospective prediction of ophthalmopathy was tested in an independent validation cohort consisting of 18 hyperthyroidism patients and around 17 patients who later progressed to ophthalmopathy. TCR Vbeta CDR3 sequencing of 135 peripheral blood samples (approximately 44 ophthalmopathy, about 80 hyperthyroidism and approximately 17 progressor patients) is reported in the paper. After blood sampling, hyperthyroidism patients were treated with methimazole at a starting dose of 30 mg daily, and ophthalmopathy patients were treated with high-dose intravenous methylprednisolone. TCR V-J signatures able to tell the groups apart were searched for in a discovery cohort of approximately 95 patients, of whom over 40 had Graves' ophthalmopathy and about 60 had stable Graves' hyperthyroidism.

Study-wide findings and limitations: No statistical method was used to set the sample size in advance, and investigators knew the group allocation. Ophthalmopathy was separated from stable hyperthyroidism by a 13 V-J signature model, with about 88% sensitivity and about 81% specificity obtained in cross-validation and 80%/75% obtained in testing. In validation, the model predicted progression to ophthalmopathy with around 71% sensitivity and 72% to 75% specificity, a median of about six months before onset. Blood samples also contained most of the expanded thyroid clonotypes (frequency above 0.001), which suggests that blood repertoires may reflect thyroid immune responses.

The V and J segments used are TRBV7-9 and TRBJ2-1; 9 junctional bases match TRBD2. This TCR was recovered from a woman aged 18-29 years with Graves' hyperthyroidism. Sequencing was done on a sample of blood. The encoded CDR3 is CASLTWAGGRPSSYNEQFF. The nucleotides are TGTGCCAGCCTCACCTGGGCGGGAGGGCGTCCGAGCTCCTACAATGAGCAGTTCTTC.